The next 30 T cell receptor beta chains were all read from a single sample in a study of cytomegalovirus exposure and HLA in healthy donors listed by TCRdb under 2017. Libraries were prepared through the immunoSEQ multiplex PCR assay. For the multiplex PCR, a mixture combining 60 forward primers for TCR Vbeta segments and 13 reverse primers for TCR Jbeta segments was used. Imported from immuneACCESS, the table was reduced by TCRdb to in-frame sequences with V and J called. These copies leave out some clones; in studies compared against another copy, an unresolved V gene accounts for under half, and the cause of the remainder is not known. The sample table shows tens of thousands of clones, and roughly 79% are seen once. About 0.5% of the sample is held by the ten biggest clonotypes. Sequenced input: PBMCs. Receptors were obtained from a young man in good health and CMV-seronegative.

The rearrangement links TRBV19 to TRBJ1-1; 9 bases align to TRBD1. The germline gives CDR1 LNHDA, CDR2 SQIVND (reference sequence). Trimming at V came to 5 bases and at J to 6 bases, leaving 7 bases not matched to a gene. The length of the CDR3 is 14 residues. CDR3 sequence reads: CASSWTGQGAEAFF. CDR3 nucleotide sequence: TGTGCCAGTAGTTGGACGGGACAGGGAGCTGAAGCTTTCTTT. The variable domain in full, completed from reference TRBV19 and TRBJ1-1, reads DGGITQSPKYLFRKEGQNVTLSCEQNLNHDAMYWYRQDPGQGLRLIYYSQIVNDFQKGDIAEGYSVSREKKESFPLTVTSAQKNPTAFYLCASSWTGQGAEAFFGQGTRLTVV.

This clone was picked up one time. The chain uses TRBV13 and TRBJ2-7; 8 bases are a match to TRBD2. The junction had 4 bases not matched to a gene; V was cut back by 3 bases and J by 3 bases. The CDR3 covers 14 residues. CDR1 is PRHDT, CDR2 FYEKMQ, per germline (reference sequence). The CDR3 sequence: CASSLRTSSYEQYF. In DNA, the CDR3 is TGTGCCAGCAGCTTGAGGACTAGCAGCTACGAGCAGTACTTC.

The V gene is TRBV19, the J gene TRBJ1-3; D gene ambiguous. Trimming stripped 6 bases from V and 3 bases from J, with 15 bases between. Germline V gene sequence: CDR1 LNHDA, CDR2 SQIVND (reference sequence). The CDR3 consists of 15 residues. The CDR3 protein is CASSLGASLGNTIYF. Here the CDR3 DNA reads TGTGCCAGTAGCCTTGGAGCTTCTCTTGGAAACACCATATATTTT.

The chain couples TRBV10-3 to TRBJ1-2; TRBD1 matches 7 bases. V lost 5 bases and J lost 2; bases outside the gene matches: 5. Germline CDR1 and CDR2: ENHRY and SYGVKD. There are 14 residues in the CDR3. CDR3 in amino acids: CAISRAGQNYGYTF. Here the CDR3 DNA reads TGTGCCATCAGTCGGGCGGGACAGAACTATGGCTACACCTTC.

The rearrangement links TRBV19 to TRBJ2-1; D is uncertain. V lost 2 bases and J 8 bases, leaving 13 bases between the germline ends. Germline CDR1 is LNHDA and CDR2 is SQIVND (reference sequence). The CDR3 extends over 14 amino acids. The CDR3 DNA sequence: TGTGCCAGTAGTATAAGAAGGTTTCAGGATGAGCAGTTCTTC. Translating gives CASSIRRFQDEQFF.

This sequence joins TRBV14 and TRBJ1-6; 7 bases match TRBD1. Per germline, CDR1 SGHDN and CDR2 FVKESK. There are 15 residues in the CDR3. V lost 2 bases and J lost 10; bases outside the gene matches: 8. The CDR3 region has the DNA TGTGCCAGCAGCCAACTGAGAGGGGGCGGATCACCCCTCCACTTT. Its translation is CASSQLRGGGSPLHF.

This clone appeared a few times. The CDR3 is CASNLWEASNYGYTF. The CDR3 DNA reads TGTGCCAGCAACCTGTGGGAGGCTTCTAACTATGGCTACACCTTC. The J gene is TRBJ1-2, the V gene TRBV6-6; D is unresolved. The germline V gene encodes CDR1 MNHNY and CDR2 SVGAGI (reference sequence). The CDR3 covers 15 residues. Trimming removed 7 bases at V and 0 bases at J, with 15 bases between.

The chain links TRBV5-4 to TRBJ2-7; 7 nucleotides align to TRBD1. V trimming: 0 bases; J trimming: 6 bases; junction bases outside the gene matches: 3. The CDR3 runs 13 residues. CDR1 SGHNT and CDR2 YYREEE come from the germline V gene (reference sequence). CDR3 residues: CASSLGQGVEQYF. In DNA form, the CDR3 reads TGTGCCAGCAGCTTGGGACAGGGAGTCGAGCAGTACTTC.

J is TRBJ1-1 and V is TRBV27, with 7 bases identical to TRBD1. Germline V gene data show CDR1 as MNHEY and CDR2 as SMNVEV (reference sequence). The CDR3 has 15 residues. The V segment lost 10 bases and the J segment 3 bases; nucleotides outside the gene matches: 14. The CDR3 sequence: CATRVGGRGYTEAFF. CDR3 in DNA: TGTGCCACCCGGGTTGGTGGCAGGGGGTACACTGAAGCTTTCTTT.

The chain is built from TRBV7-6 and TRBJ2-2; 7 bases agree with TRBD1. V shed 4 bases, J shed 1 base, and the junction held 9 bases outside the gene matches. CDR3 length equals 17 residues. Germline loops: CDR1 SGHVS, CDR2 FNYEAQ. The CDR3 DNA reads TGTGCCAGCAGCTCATTAAGACAGGGCCGGAACACCGGGGAGCTGTTTTTT. It encodes CASSSLRQGRNTGELFF.

The V gene is TRBV15, the J gene TRBJ1-1; D gene unclear. The V and J ends lost 0 bases and 1 base respectively, with 6 bases between them. This CDR3 contains 14 residues. The germline CDR1 and CDR2 sequences are LNHNV and YYDKDF (reference sequence). The chain's CDR3 is CATSREAENTEAFF. CDR3 DNA sequence: TGTGCCACCAGCAGAGAAGCGGAGAACACTGAAGCTTTCTTT. Based on the CDR3 plus reference TRBV15 and TRBJ1-1, the full variable domain is DAMVIQNPRYQVTQFGKPVTLSCSQTLNHNVMYWYQQKSSQAPKLLFHYYDKDFNNEADTPDNFQSRRPNTSFCFLDIRSPGLGDTAMYLCATSREAENTEAFFGQGTRLTVV.

The chain is built from TRBV6-1 and TRBJ1-3; maybe TRBD1 (5 bases). V was pared by 2 bases and J by 4 bases, with 6 bases between. This CDR3 has 13 amino acids. Germline assignment: CDR1 MNHNS and CDR2 SASEGT. The CDR3 spells CASSERQGNTIYF. CDR3 bases: TGTGCCAGCAGTGAACGACAGGGAAACACCATATATTTT.

The chain is built from TRBV11-2 and TRBJ2-1; perhaps TRBD2 as D (7 bases). CDR1 SGHAT and CDR2 FQNNGV come from the germline V gene. This CDR3 contains 17 residues. V was pared by 3 bases and J by 0 bases, with 15 bases between. The CDR3 DNA reads TGTGCCAGCAGCTTGAGGGGGGGCGGTAGCTCCTACAATGAGCAGTTCTTC. Amino acids: CASSLRGGGSSYNEQFF. The variable domain in full, with the rest retrieved from reference TRBV11-2 and TRBJ2-1, is EAGVAQSPRYKIIEKRQSVAFWCNPISGHATLYWYQQILGQGPKLLIQFQNNGVVDDSQLPKDRFSAERLKGVDSTLKIQPAKLEDSAVYLCASSLRGGGSSYNEQFFGPGTRLTVL.

The genes are TRBV7-9 and TRBJ2-1, with 10 bases lining up with TRBD1. The germline V gene encodes CDR1 SEHNR and CDR2 FQNEAQ (reference sequence). This CDR3 contains 15 residues. V was clipped by 4 bases and J by 2 bases; unmatched bases: 2. For the CDR3, the DNA is TGTGCCAGCAGCTCGGGGACAGGGGCCTACAATGAGCAGTTCTTC. This sequence encodes CASSSGTGAYNEQFF. Full variable domain (remainder filled in from reference TRBV7-9 and TRBJ2-1): DTGVSQNPRHKITKRGQNVTFRCDPISEHNRLYWYRQTLGQGPEFLTYFQNEAQLEKSRLLSDRFSAERPKGSFSTLEIQRTEQGDSAMYLCASSSGTGAYNEQFFGPGTRLTVL.

Only a few counts were recorded for this clone. The chain recombines TRBV9 with TRBJ1-3; D gene unclear. CDR1 SGDLS and CDR2 YYNGEE come from the germline V gene. This CDR3 region has 15 residues. Trimming removed 0 bases from V and 2 bases from J, with 9 bases in between. The CDR3 coding sequence is TGTGCCAGCAGCGTAGCCTCGGGTGCTGGAAACACCATATATTTT. Translated: CASSVASGAGNTIYF.

This sequence joins TRBV7-2 and TRBJ1-6, with 7 bases matching TRBD1. The CDR3 loop spans 15 amino acids. With V trimmed by 5 bases and J by 7 bases, 8 bases remained unmatched. Per the germline V gene, CDR1 is SGHTA and CDR2 is FQGNSA. The CDR3 DNA reads TGTGCCAGCAGCCCCCGACAGGGCTCCAATTCACCCCTCCACTTT. Encoded protein: CASSPRQGSNSPLHF. Complete variable domain (other parts from reference TRBV7-2 and TRBJ1-6): GAGVSQSPSNKVTEKGKDVELRCDPISGHTALYWYRQSLGQGLEFLIYFQGNSAPDKSGLPSDRFSAERTGGSVSTLTIQRTQQEDSAVYLCASSPRQGSNSPLHFGNGTRLTVT.

The J gene is TRBJ2-2, the V gene TRBV11-3; the D gene is possibly TRBD1 (5 bases). V lost 0 bases, J lost 7 bases, and 15 bases lay in between. Germline V gene lookup returns CDR1 SGHNT and CDR2 YENEEA. The CDR3 loop spans 16 amino acids. This chain's CDR3 is CASSLDMLGAGGELFF. DNA for the CDR3: TGTGCCAGCAGCTTAGATATGCTAGGGGCTGGCGGGGAGCTGTTTTTT.

The chain uses TRBV6-5 and TRBJ2-5; 11 bases agree with TRBD1. The CDR3 length is 15 residues. The J segment lost 4 bases and the V segment lost 6 bases, leaving 7 bases of the junction unmatched. Germline V lookup: CDR1 MNHEY, CDR2 SVGAGI. The CDR3, as DNA: TGTGCCAGCAGACTCGGACAGGGGGCGGGAGAGACCCAGTACTTC. Amino acids: CASRLGQGAGETQYF.

This sequence joins TRBV4-3 and TRBJ2-4; TRBD2 is a possible D gene (5 bases). Germline V lookup: CDR1 LGHNA, CDR2 YSLEER. CDR3 size: 16 residues. The ends were cut back, 0 bases at V and 2 bases at J, with 11 bases in the middle. The CDR3 loop is CASSQDLSGTKNIQYF. For the CDR3, the DNA is TGCGCCAGCAGCCAAGATCTGTCGGGAACCAAAAACATTCAGTACTTC.

This clone has only a few counts. This chain uses TRBV6-5 with TRBJ1-1, with D perhaps matching TRBD1 (5 bases). CDR3 length equals 14 residues. Between the trimmed V and J ends, which lost 2 bases and 0 bases, there was a span of 7 bases. CDR1 is MNHEY, CDR2 SVGAGI, per germline. CDR3 nucleotides: TGTGCCAGCAGTTACGGGGCGATGAACACTGAAGCTTTCTTT. It is translated as CASSYGAMNTEAFF.

The V gene is TRBV7-6, the J gene TRBJ1-2, with 8 bases identical to TRBD1. The V gene's germline CDR1 is SGHVS and CDR2 FNYEAQ. The ends lost 6 bases at V and 3 bases at J; junction bases unmatched: 3. This CDR3 is 13 amino acids long. The CDR3 DNA is TGTGCCAGCAGTGGGGGACAGGACTATGGCTACACCTTC. This codes for CASSGGQDYGYTF.

This chain connects TRBV10-2 to TRBJ1-1; D ambiguous. CDR3 length: 11 residues. Trimming pared 4 bases from V and 6 bases from J, leaving 6 bases between. The V gene's germline CDR1 is WSHSY and CDR2 SAAADI. CDR3 amino acids: CASSGGAEAFF. CDR3 nucleotides: TGCGCCAGCAGTGGGGGAGCTGAAGCTTTCTTT.

The V and J genes are TRBV5-1 and TRBJ2-7, with 8 bases aligning to TRBD1. V dropped 0 bases and J dropped 2; count of bases not matched to a gene: 13. This CDR3 has 18 amino acids. CDR1 SGHRS and CDR2 YFSETQ come from the germline V gene. CDR3 nucleotides: TGCGCCAGCAGCTTGGCCTGGACAGGGCGCGTGGGAGCCTACGAGCAGTACTTC. Translating it yields CASSLAWTGRVGAYEQYF.

DNA of the CDR3: TGCGCCAGCAGCCAAGCGGTGGAGGGTTGGAATGGCTACACCTTC. Translated: CASSQAVEGWNGYTF. The V and J genes are TRBV4-1 and TRBJ1-2; D uncertain. The CDR3 sequence is 15 residues long. V dropped 1 base and J dropped 6 bases, with 15 bases sitting between them. Germline CDR1 MGHRA, CDR2 YSYEKL.

For the CDR3, the DNA is TGCGCCAGCAGCCCAGGGGCAGGGGGCGACGGCTACACCTTC. Translating it yields CASSPGAGGDGYTF. The gene calls are TRBV5-1 and TRBJ1-2; 8 bases are shared with TRBD1. V shed 4 bases, J shed 8 bases, and the junction held 10 bases outside the gene matches. The germline V gene encodes CDR1 SGHRS and CDR2 YFSETQ. This CDR3 has 14 residues.

This clone was detected only once. The rearrangement links TRBV7-2 to TRBJ1-3; the D is unclear. V lost 4 bases to trimming and J lost 8 bases, with 18 bases between them. Germline loops: CDR1 SGHTA, CDR2 FQGNSA. The CDR3 contains 15 residues. Here the CDR3 DNA reads TGTGCCAGCAGCTCATTGAGTACCATGCGGGACACCATATATTTT. This encodes CASSSLSTMRDTIYF.

This chain uses TRBV27 with TRBJ2-5, with a weak D call TRBD2 (6 bases). Deletions cut 4 bases from V and 7 bases from J, with 19 bases between. This CDR3 is 15 amino acids long. Germline CDR1 reads MNHEY; CDR2 reads SMNVEV (reference sequence). CDR3 DNA: TGTGCCAGCAGTTCAAGCGTCAGAACCGGGGGGACCCAGTACTTC. It is translated as CASSSSVRTGGTQYF.

The V and J genes are TRBV6-6 and TRBJ2-3; TRBD2 matches 10 bases. From germline, CDR1 is MNHNY and CDR2 SVGAGI (reference sequence). V lost 10 bases, J lost 4 bases, and 11 bases stayed unmatched. The CDR3 extends over 15 amino acids. The CDR3 region is CATRSGGVLPDTQYF. CDR3 in DNA: TGTGCCACTCGAAGCGGGGGGGTCCTCCCAGATACGCAGTATTTT.

Written as DNA, the CDR3 is TGCGCCAGCAGCCAAGATCCCAGGGGACGGGAGACCCAGTACTTC. Translation: CASSQDPRGRETQYF. The chain combines TRBV4-1 with TRBJ2-5; weak D call: TRBD1 (6 bases). This CDR3 is 15 amino acids long. The ends were cut back, 0 bases at V and 5 bases at J, with 13 bases in the middle. The germline CDR1 and CDR2 sequences are MGHRA and YSYEKL.

The chain employs TRBV19 and TRBJ1-1, with unresolved D. V dropped 5 bases and J dropped 4 bases, with 23 bases sitting between them. Germline loops: CDR1 LNHDA, CDR2 SQIVND (reference sequence). The CDR3 totals 17 residues. The CDR3 DNA reads as TGTGCCAGTAGTCCCCCGTGGAAGGGAGATTTAGCCACTGAAGCTTTCTTT. This gives the protein CASSPPWKGDLATEAFF.